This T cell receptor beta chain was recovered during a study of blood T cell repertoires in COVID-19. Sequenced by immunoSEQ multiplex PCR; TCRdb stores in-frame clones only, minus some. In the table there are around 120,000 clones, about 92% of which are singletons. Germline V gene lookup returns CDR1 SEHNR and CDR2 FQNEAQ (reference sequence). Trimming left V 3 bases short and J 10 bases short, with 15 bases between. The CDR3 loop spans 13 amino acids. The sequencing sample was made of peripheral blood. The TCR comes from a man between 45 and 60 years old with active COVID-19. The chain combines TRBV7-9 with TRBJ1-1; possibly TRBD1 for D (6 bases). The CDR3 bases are TGTGCCAGCAGCTTTCCGGGACACAAGTCAGCTTTCTTT. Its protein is CASSFPGHKSAFF.